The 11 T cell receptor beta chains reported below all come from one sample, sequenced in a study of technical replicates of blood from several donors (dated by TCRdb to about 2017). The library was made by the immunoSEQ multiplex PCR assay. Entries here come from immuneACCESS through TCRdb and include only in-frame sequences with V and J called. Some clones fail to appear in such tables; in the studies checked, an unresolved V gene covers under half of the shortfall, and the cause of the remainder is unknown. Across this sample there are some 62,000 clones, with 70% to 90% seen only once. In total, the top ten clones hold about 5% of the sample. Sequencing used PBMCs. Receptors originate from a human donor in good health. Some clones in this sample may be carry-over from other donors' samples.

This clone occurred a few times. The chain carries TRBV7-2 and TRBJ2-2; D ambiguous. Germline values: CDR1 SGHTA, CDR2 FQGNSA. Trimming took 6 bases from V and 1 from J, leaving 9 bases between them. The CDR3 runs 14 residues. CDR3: CASRDGGNTGELFF. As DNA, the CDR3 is TGTGCCAGCAGGGATGGCGGGAACACCGGGGAGCTGTTTTTT.

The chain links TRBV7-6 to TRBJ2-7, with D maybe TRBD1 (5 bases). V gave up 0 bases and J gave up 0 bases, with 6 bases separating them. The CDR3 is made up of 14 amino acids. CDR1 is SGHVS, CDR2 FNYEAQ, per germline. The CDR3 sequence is CASSLADSSYEQYF. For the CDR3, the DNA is TGTGCCAGCAGCTTAGCAGACAGCTCCTACGAGCAGTACTTC. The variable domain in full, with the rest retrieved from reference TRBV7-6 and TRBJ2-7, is GAGVSQSPRYKVTKRGQDVALRCDPISGHVSLYWYRQALGQGPEFLTYFNYEAQQDKSGLPNDRFSAERPEGSISTLTIQRTEQRDSAMYRCASSLADSSYEQYFGPGTRLTVT.

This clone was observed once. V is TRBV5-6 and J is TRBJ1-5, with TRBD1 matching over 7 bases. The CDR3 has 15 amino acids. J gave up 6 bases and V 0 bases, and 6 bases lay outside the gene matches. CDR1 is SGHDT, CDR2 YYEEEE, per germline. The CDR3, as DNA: TGTGCCAGCAGCTTGGGAGGGGGCTTTTCTCAGCCCCAGCATTTT. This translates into CASSLGGGFSQPQHF. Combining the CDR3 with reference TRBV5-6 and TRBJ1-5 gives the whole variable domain DAGVTQSPTHLIKTRGQQVTLRCSPKSGHDTVSWYQQALGQGPQFIFQYYEEEERQRGNFPDRFSGHQFPNYSSELNVNALLLGDSALYLCASSLGGGFSQPQHFGDGTRLSIL.

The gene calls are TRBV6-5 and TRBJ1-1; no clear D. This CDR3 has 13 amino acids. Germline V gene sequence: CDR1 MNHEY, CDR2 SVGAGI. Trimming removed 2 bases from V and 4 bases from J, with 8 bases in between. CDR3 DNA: TGTGCCAGCAGTTACACTCTTCGCACTGAAGCTTTCTTT. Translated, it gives CASSYTLRTEAFF.

In DNA form, the CDR3 reads TGTGCCAGCAGCCAAGATCTCGGACAGGGAAGAGATACGCAGTATTTT. This gives the protein CASSQDLGQGRDTQYF. The chain links TRBV14 to TRBJ2-3, with TRBD1 matching 8 bases. V was pared by 0 bases and J by 5 bases, with 7 bases of the junction left unmatched. CDR1 is SGHDN and CDR2 is FVKESK in the germline V gene. The CDR3 has 16 amino acids.

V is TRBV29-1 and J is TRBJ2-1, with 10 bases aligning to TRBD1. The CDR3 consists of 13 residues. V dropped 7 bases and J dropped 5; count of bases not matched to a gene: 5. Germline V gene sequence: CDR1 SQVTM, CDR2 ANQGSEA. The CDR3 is CSGTGTGDNEQFF. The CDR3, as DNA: TGCAGCGGTACCGGGACAGGGGACAATGAGCAGTTCTTC.

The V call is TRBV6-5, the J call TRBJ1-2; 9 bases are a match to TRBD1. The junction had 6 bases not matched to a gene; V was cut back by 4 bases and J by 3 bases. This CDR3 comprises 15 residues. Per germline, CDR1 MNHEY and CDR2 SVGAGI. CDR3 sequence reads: CASSSSGTGYYGYTF. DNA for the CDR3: TGTGCCAGCAGTTCATCCGGGACAGGGTACTATGGCTACACCTTC.

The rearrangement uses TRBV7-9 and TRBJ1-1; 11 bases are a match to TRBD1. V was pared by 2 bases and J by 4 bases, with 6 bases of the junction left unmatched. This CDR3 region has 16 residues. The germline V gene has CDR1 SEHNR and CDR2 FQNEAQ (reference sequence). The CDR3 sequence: CASSLRTGGEGTEAFF. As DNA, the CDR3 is TGTGCCAGCAGCTTAAGGACAGGGGGCGAGGGCACTGAAGCTTTCTTT.

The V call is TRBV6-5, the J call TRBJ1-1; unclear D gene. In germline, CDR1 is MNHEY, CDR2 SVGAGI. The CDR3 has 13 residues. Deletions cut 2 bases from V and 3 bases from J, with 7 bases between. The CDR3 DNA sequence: TGTGCCAGCAGTTACGAGGCCTACACTGAAGCTTTCTTT. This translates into CASSYEAYTEAFF.

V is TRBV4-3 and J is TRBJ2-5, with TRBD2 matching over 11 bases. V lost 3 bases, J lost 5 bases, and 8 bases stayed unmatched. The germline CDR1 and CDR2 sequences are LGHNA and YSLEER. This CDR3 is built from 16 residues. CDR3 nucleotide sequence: TGCGCCAGCAGCCAGGGGGTAGCGGGAGGGCCGGAGACCCAGTACTTC. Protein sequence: CASSQGVAGGPETQYF.

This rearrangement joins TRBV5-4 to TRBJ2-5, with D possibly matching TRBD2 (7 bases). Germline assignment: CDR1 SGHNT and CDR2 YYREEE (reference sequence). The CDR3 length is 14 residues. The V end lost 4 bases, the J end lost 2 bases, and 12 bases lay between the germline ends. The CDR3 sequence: CASSLGGPQETQYF. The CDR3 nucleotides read TGTGCCAGCAGCCTCGGGGGGCCTCAAGAGACCCAGTACTTC.